This T cell receptor (beta chain) emerged from a study of blood T cell repertoires in COVID-19. Study in general: Material from acute and convalescent COVID-19 was sourced from the United States, Italy and Spain. Sources were T cells, B-cell-depleted T cells, or PBMCs; the material itself was cDNA or gDNA.

The CDR3 spans 16 residues. Trimming left V 6 bases short and J 6 bases short, with 18 bases between. Germline CDR1 and CDR2: SEHNR and FQNEAQ (reference sequence). Per the original methods: Cell counts per sample came from amplifying reference gene primers. Generated by immunoSEQ multiplex PCR, the TCRdb table keeps only in-frame clones and is missing some. That table furnishes V, J and clone size, whereas the DNA furnished D and trimming. This sample yields about 95,000 clones, of which over 75% are seen a single time; around 27% belongs to the top ten. Sequencing was carried out using peripheral blood. The receptor was isolated from a man at least 80 years old with active or convalescent COVID-19. J is TRBJ1-6 and V is TRBV7-9; D unresolved. The CDR3 here is CASRPGGQSPNSPLHF. In nucleotides, the CDR3 is TGTGCCAGCAGGCCGGGCGGGCAATCTCCTAATTCACCCCTCCACTTT.